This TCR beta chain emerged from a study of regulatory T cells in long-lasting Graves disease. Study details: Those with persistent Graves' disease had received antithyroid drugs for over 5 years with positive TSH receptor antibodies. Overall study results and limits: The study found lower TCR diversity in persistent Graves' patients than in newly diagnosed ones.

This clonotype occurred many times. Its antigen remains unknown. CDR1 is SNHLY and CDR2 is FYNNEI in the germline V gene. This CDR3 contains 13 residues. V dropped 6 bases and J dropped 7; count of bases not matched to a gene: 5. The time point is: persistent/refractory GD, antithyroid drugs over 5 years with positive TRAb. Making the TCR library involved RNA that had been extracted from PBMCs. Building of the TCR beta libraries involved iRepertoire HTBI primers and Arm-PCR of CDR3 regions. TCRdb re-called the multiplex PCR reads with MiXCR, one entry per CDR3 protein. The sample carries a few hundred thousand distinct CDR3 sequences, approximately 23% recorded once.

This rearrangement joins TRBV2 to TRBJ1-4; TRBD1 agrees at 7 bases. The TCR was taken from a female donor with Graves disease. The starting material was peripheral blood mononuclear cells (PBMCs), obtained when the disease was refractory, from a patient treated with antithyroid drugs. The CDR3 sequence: CASRKGASEKLFF. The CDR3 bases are TGTGCCAGCAGGAAGGGGGCAAGTGAAAAACTGTTTTTT. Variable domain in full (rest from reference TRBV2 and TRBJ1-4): EPEVTQTPSHQVTQMGQEVILRCVPISNHLYFYWYRQILGQKVEFLVSFYNNEISEKSEIFDDQFSVERPDGSNFTLKIRSTKLEDSAMYFCASRKGASEKLFFGSGTQLSVL.